This record covers a single TCR beta chain. In its sample, this clonotype was seen many times. What antigen it recognizes has not been identified. No much larger clone exists at a distance of one base, and base qualities are not known. From cysteine to phenylalanine, the CDR3 is 15 amino acids long. This entry keeps only the CDR3 DNA: 45 bases, framed from base 1. Trimming removed 3 bases from V and 0 bases from J, leaving 11 bases between the germline ends. As encoded in the germline V gene, CDR1 is MDHEN while CDR2 is SYDVKM. The sample belongs to a study of T cells in Graves' hyperthyroidism and ophthalmopathy (dated by TCRdb to the late 2010s). With regard to the full study: Peripheral blood samples were taken at initial diagnosis, before any treatment was given. To identify TCR V-J signatures that set the groups apart, the researchers used a discovery cohort of 90 to 100 patients, made up of 43 with Graves' ophthalmopathy and 57 with stable Graves' hyperthyroidism. Whether ophthalmopathy could be predicted prospectively was tested in an independent validation cohort made up of roughly 19 hyperthyroidism patients plus 17 patients who later progressed to ophthalmopathy. The 100 or so discovery patients were randomly divided into training and test sets at a 7:3 ratio. Thyroid tissue and blood T-cell repertoires from six Graves' hyperthyroidism patients were also compared in the study. After blood sampling, hyperthyroidism patients were treated with methimazole at a starting dose of 30 mg daily, and ophthalmopathy patients were treated with high-dose intravenous methylprednisolone. The paper reports TCR Vbeta CDR3 sequencing of approximately 140 peripheral blood samples: approximately 41 ophthalmopathy, some 80 hyperthyroidism and 17 progressor patients.

Stable Graves' hyperthyroidism was defined as the absence of progression to ophthalmopathy over 18 months of follow-up. Hyperthyroidism patients were newly diagnosed, with disease duration under 2 months, and aged 18 to 65 years. The study excluded patients with uncontrolled infections, other autoimmune diseases, pregnancy or lactation. Diagnoses were established on the basis of clinical symptoms, serum thyroxine and TRAb, thyroid ultrasound, and orbital computed tomography. PBMCs were separated from 7.5 to 10 ml of fresh peripheral blood using Ficoll-Paque density gradient centrifugation. Trizol reagent was used to extract total RNA, and RNA quality was then checked on an Agilent 2100 Bioanalyzer. Here is what the overall study found, with its caveats: In cross-validation, a model built on a 13 V-J signature told ophthalmopathy apart from stable hyperthyroidism with 85% to 90% sensitivity and roughly 82% specificity, and in testing the same model reached 80%/75%. Most expanded thyroid clonotypes (frequency above 0.001) were also found in blood, which suggests that blood repertoires may mirror thyroid immune responses. Sample size was not statistically predetermined, and investigators were not blinded to group allocation. During validation, the model predicted progression to ophthalmopathy a median of approximately 7 months ahead of onset, with roughly 65% sensitivity and under 85% specificity.

TCR beta CDR3 regions were amplified from RNA transcripts. The first round of RT-PCR for the TCR CDR3 was performed with the HTBI primer set and the Qiagen OneStep RT-PCR kit. Libraries were constructed in a second round of multiplex PCR, after which size selection and purification were performed. Paired-end sequencing of the libraries was performed with 100 bp reads on an Illumina HiSeq2000. Turning to the authors' computational methods: SOAPnuke was used to process the raw data, removing reads that contained adapters or uncalled bases, had a mean Phred below 15, or lacked an exact match to the constant primer or identifier. COPE v1.2.5 was used to merge high-quality paired reads, and clonotypes were defined as unique nucleotide sequences. MiTCR v1.1 was used to align the clonotypes against IMGT TRBV, TRBD and TRBJ reference segments. Analysis was restricted to V-J combinations with a frequency above 0.0001, which covered just over 98% of repertoires. A TCS score was defined as the ratio of F50 (clonal expansion) to E x V (chaos), with BLOSUM62-based TCRdist applied between CDR3 peptides within each V-J. Welch's t-statistics and random forest reduced several hundred V-J features to about 12, which were used in a naive Bayes classifier (R e1071). Starting from the raw public reads, TCRdb applied fastp trimming at Q25, assembled clones with MiXCR and retained in-frame beta chains. Each record represents a unique CDR3 protein, reported with the most common genes and DNA among its rows. TCRdb, not the original authors, processed these V and J calls. Here the sample has about 290,000 distinct CDR3 sequences; 16% occur a single time. The leading ten clones occupy around a third of the sample.

The sequence links TRBV28 to TRBJ1-2, with a tentative D gene TRBD1 over 6 matching bases. The clonotype originates from a man younger than 45 with Graves' hyperthyroidism. The sequencing sample was made of blood. The CDR3 here reads CASSFPGHSNYGYTF. Read as DNA, the sequence is TGTGCCAGCAGTTTTCCGGGACACTCTAACTATGGCTACACCTTC.